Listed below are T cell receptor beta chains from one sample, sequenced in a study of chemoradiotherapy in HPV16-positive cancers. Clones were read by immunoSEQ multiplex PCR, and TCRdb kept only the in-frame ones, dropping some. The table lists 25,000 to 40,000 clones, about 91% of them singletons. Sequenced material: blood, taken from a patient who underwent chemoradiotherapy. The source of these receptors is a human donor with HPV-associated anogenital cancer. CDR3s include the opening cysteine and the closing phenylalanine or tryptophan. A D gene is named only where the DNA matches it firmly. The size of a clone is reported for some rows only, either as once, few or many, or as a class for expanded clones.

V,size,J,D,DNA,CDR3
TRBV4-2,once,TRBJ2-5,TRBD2,TGTGCCAGCAGCCAGCGGACTAGCGGCAAAGAGACCCAGTACTTC,CASSQRTSGKETQYF
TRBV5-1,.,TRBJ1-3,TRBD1,TGCGCCAGCTCAGGGGGGGGCCTGGGAAACACCATATATTTT,CASSGGGLGNTIYF
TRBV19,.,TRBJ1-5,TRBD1,TGTGCCAGTAGAAAAGAGGGGGCGGCTGGAAGCAATCAGCCCCAGCATTTT,CASRKEGAAGSNQPQHF
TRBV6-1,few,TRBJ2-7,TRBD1,TGTGCCAGCAGTGAAGACTTGATCAGGGGGCTCGAGCAGTACTTC,CASSEDLIRGLEQYF
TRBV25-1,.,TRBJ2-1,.,TGTGCCAGCAGTGAACCCAGCAGATACAATGAGCAGTTCTTC,CASSEPSRYNEQFF
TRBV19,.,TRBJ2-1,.,TGTGCCAGTAGTATTAGTTGGCAGGGAAACAATGAGCAGTTCTTC,CASSISWQGNNEQFF
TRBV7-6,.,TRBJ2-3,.,TGTGCCAGCAGCTCGACAGATACGCAGTATTTT,CASSSTDTQYF
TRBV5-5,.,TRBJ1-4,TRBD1,TGTGCCAGCAGCTGGGACAGCCAGGGAATTGGGGGGGAAAAACTGTTTTTT,CASSWDSQGIGGEKLFF
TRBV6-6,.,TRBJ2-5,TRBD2,TGTGCCAGCAGTTCATGGACTAGCGGAGAGACCCAGTACTTC,CASSSWTSGETQYF
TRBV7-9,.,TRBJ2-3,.,TGTGCCAGCAGCTTCAACGCTATCGGGACAGATACGCAGTATTTT,CASSFNAIGTDTQYF
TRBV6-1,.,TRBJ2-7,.,TGTGCCAGCAGCGAAGAAGGGGTAATTAATGGAACGAACTCCTACGAGCAGTACTTC,CASSEEGVINGTNSYEQYF
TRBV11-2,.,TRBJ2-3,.,TGTGCCAGCAGCTTAGTTGGGTCTAGCACAGATACGCAGTATTTT,CASSLVGSSTDTQYF
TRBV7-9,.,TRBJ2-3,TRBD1,TGTGCCAGCAGGACTACAGGGGGCGGCTCTTTTGGGCAGTATTTT,CASRTTGGGSFGQYF
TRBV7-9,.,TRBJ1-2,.,TGTGCCAGCAGCCCCCTGACAGCTAACTATGGCTACACCTTC,CASSPLTANYGYTF
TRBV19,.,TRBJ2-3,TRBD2,TGTGCCAGTAGTTTTGGGACTAGAATTTCAGATACGCAGTATTTT,CASSFGTRISDTQYF
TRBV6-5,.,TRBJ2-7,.,TGTGCCAGCAGTCGGCCGTCTCAAAGTTTCAACGAGCAGTACTTC,CASSRPSQSFNEQYF
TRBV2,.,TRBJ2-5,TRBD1,TGTGCCAGCGGAACTTCAGGGGGCAGGGAGACCCAGTACTTC,CASGTSGGRETQYF
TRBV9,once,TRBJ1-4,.,TGTGCCAGCAGCGTAGAGGCCGACCCCATCCACCGAGGGGCTGCAACTAATGAAAAACTGTTTTTT,CASSVEADPIHRGAATNEKLFF
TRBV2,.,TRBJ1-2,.,TGTGCCAGCAGGGACAGTTCTAACTATGGCTACACCTTC,CASRDSSNYGYTF
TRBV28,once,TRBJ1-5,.,TGTGCCAGCAGTCCCGAACAGGGCCCATATAGCAATCAGCCCCAGCATTTT,CASSPEQGPYSNQPQHF
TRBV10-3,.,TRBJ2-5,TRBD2,TGTGCCATCTCCGAGGCCGCTAGCGGGGCACAAGAGACCCAGTACTTC,CAISEAASGAQETQYF
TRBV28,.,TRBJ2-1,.,TGTGCCAGCAGTTTGCCCGGGAGGGGGCATGAGCAGTTCTTC,CASSLPGRGHEQFF
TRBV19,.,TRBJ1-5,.,TGTGCCAGTAGTATTGCGGAGGGAATGGTACTTAATCAGCCCCAGCATTTT,CASSIAEGMVLNQPQHF
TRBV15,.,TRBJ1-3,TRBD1,TGTGCCACCAGCAGATGGACAGGCTCTGGAAACACCATATATTTT,CATSRWTGSGNTIYF
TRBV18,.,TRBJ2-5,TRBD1,TGTGCCAGCTCGCGGGGACAGGGGCAAGAGACCCAGTACTTC,CASSRGQGQETQYF
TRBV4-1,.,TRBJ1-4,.,TGCGCCAGCAGCCAAGCCGACAGGTCTTCGGTGTCTAATGAAAAACTGTTTTTT,CASSQADRSSVSNEKLFF
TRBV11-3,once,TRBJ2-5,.,TGTGCCAGCAGCTCGCCAAAGTCTCTTCTCTGGTACCAAGAGACCCAGTACTTC,CASSSPKSLLWYQETQYF
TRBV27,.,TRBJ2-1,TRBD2,TGTGCCAGCAGTCTCAGCGGGATGGGAAATGAGCAGTTCTTC,CASSLSGMGNEQFF
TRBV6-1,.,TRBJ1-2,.,TGTGCCAGCAGTTCCTCAGGTCCCTATGGCTACACCTTC,CASSSSGPYGYTF
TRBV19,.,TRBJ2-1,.,TGTGCCAGTAGTTTTGACAGCTACAATGAGCAGTTCTTC,CASSFDSYNEQFF
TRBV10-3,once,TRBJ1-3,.,TGTGCCATCAGTGCCCCACTTAACACCATATATTTT,CAISAPLNTIYF
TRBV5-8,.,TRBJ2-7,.,TGTGCCAGCAGCCCGAGGGCCGGATGGCAGTACTTC,CASSPRAGWQYF
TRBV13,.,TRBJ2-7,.,TGTGCCAGCAGCTTAGGGGGACCTTACGAGCAGTACTTC,CASSLGGPYEQYF
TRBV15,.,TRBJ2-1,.,TGTGCCACCAGCAGAGATCCCTTCACAAGGGGCCATGAGCAGTTCTTC,CATSRDPFTRGHEQFF
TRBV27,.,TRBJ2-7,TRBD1,TGTGCCAGCAGTTTATACGCCGGGACAGGGGCCTACGAGCAGTACTTC,CASSLYAGTGAYEQYF
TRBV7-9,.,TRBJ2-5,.,TGTGCCAGCAGCGTGAAAGGAGAGACCCAGTACTTC,CASSVKGETQYF
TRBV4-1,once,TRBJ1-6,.,TGCGCCAGCAGCCAATCTCCGGGACATTATAATTCACCCCTCCACTTT,CASSQSPGHYNSPLHF
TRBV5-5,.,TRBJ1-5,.,TGTGCCAGCCGGACAGCGCCTTCGGAGAGTCAGCCCCAGCATTTT,CASRTAPSESQPQHF
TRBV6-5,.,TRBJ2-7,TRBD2,TGTGCCAGCAGTTACGTAAGACTAGCGGGAGTGGGAGAGCAGTACTTC,CASSYVRLAGVGEQYF
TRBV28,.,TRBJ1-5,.,TGTGCCAGCAGTTTAGAGGGGCAGCCCCAGCATTTT,CASSLEGQPQHF
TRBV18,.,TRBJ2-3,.,TGTGCCAGCTCACCACGGACAGATACGCAGTATTTT,CASSPRTDTQYF
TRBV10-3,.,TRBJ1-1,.,TGTGCCATCAGGCCAAGATTGAACACTGAAGCTTTCTTT,CAIRPRLNTEAFF
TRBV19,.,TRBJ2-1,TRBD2,TGTGCCAGTAGTATCGCTAGCGGGTACTCCTACAATGAGCAGTTCTTC,CASSIASGYSYNEQFF
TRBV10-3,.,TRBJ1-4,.,TGTGCCATCTCCCCCCAGAATAATGAAAAACTGTTTTTT,CAISPQNNEKLFF
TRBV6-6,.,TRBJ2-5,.,TGTGCCAGCAGTCCCGCCGGGGCGCCAGCGGAAGAGACCCAGTACTTC,CASSPAGAPAEETQYF
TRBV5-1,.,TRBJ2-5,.,TGCGCCAGCAGCTTGAGTTTAGGTCCGGGGGAGACCCAGTACTTC,CASSLSLGPGETQYF